This T cell receptor beta chain originates from a study of T-cell reconstitution after alpha-beta-depleted transplantation in children. General study points: Newly generated T cells supplied most T-cell counts and diversity one year post-transplant. It was surviving recipient T cells and thymic progenitors that gave some patients high TCRbeta diversity at day 60.

Remarks on this clonotype: What it recognizes is unknown.

During its preparation, the TCRbeta library received unique molecular identifiers. TCRdb redid the calling of the PCR reads with MiXCR, one entry per CDR3 protein. Here the sample spans about 1,000,000 distinct CDR3 sequences, around 30% being singletons. The specimen was PBMCs, mostly from graft donor cells, collected 360 days after TCRalphabeta/CD19-depleted stem cell transplant. The sequence was collected from a boy under two years old who had a stem cell transplant for SCID, so the T cells may come from the graft donor.

CDR3 in amino acids: CASSPSRGDTQYF. As DNA, the CDR3 is TGTGCCAGCTCACCTTCCAGGGGTGATACGCAGTATTTT. This chain links TRBV18 with TRBJ2-3; the D gene is possibly TRBD1 (6 bases). Trimming pared 3 bases from V and 6 bases from J, leaving 10 bases between. The germline V gene has CDR1 KGHSH and CDR2 LQKENI. The CDR3 spans 13 residues. The entire variable domain, with the rest obtained from reference TRBV18 and TRBJ2-3, is as follows: NAGVMQNPRHLVRRRGQEARLRCSPMKGHSHVYWYRQLPEEGLKFMVYLQKENIIDESGMPKERFSAEFPKEGPSILRIQQVVRGDSAAYFCASSPSRGDTQYFGPGTRLTVL.